Reported below is one T cell receptor (beta chain). Its target is not known. Profiling of TCR beta VDJ combinations and CDR3 sequences used genomic DNA as template. TCRdb fed the reads into MiXCR, producing one record per CDR3 protein. Among some 290,000 distinct CDR3 sequences listed, around 60% were seen once. The germline V gene has CDR1 SGDLS and CDR2 YYNGEE. CDR3 length equals 16 residues. The V end lost 0 bases, the J end lost 0 bases, and 7 bases lay between the germline ends. These data belong to a study of CD8+CD57+ T cells in acquired aplastic anemia. Study in general: Mean yield of DNA from sorted CD4+ and CD8+ cells was about 3.2 ug. Study-wide results and caveats: For CD8+ Simpson's diversity, patients and controls showed no significant difference. Shared by patients and controls, nearly 30 CD8+ CDR3s were abundant in patients.

The source is a human donor with severe aplastic anemia or a healthy control (not recorded which). The chain carries TRBV9 and TRBJ2-6; D is possibly TRBD1 (5 bases). The source material was sorted CD4+, CD8+, or CD8+CD57+ T cells (not recorded which) from PBMCs. Here the CDR3 DNA reads TGTGCCAGCAGCGTAGGAAGGGGCTCTGGGGCCAACGTCCTGACTTTC. It codes for CASSVGRGSGANVLTF.